One and the same sample provided the 24 T cell receptor beta chains below, sequenced in a study of blood T cell repertoires in COVID-19. Some clones are missing from TCRdb's copy, which holds only in-frame ones; the method was immunoSEQ multiplex PCR. The sample contains tens of thousands of clones, around 80% of which appear only once. The sequencing sample was made of peripheral blood. The origin of the receptors is a woman aged 55 to 70 with acute or convalescent COVID-19.

The rearrangement joins TRBV6-1 to TRBJ1-6; D not certain. The CDR3 contains 18 residues. The V end lost 3 bases, the J end lost 7 bases, and 22 bases lay between the germline ends. In germline, CDR1 is MNHNS, CDR2 SASEGT. CDR3 sequence: CASSDPSGGTKSNSPLHF. DNA for the CDR3: TGTGCCAGCAGTGACCCGTCGGGAGGTACAAAGTCGAATTCACCCCTCCACTTT.

The chain's CDR3 is CASSLDGDSYNEQFF. The CDR3 DNA reads as TGCGCCAGCAGCTTGGACGGGGATTCCTACAATGAGCAGTTCTTC. The chain has TRBV5-1 and TRBJ2-1; perhaps TRBD2 as D (5 bases). The CDR3 is 15 amino acids. Trimming took off 0 bases at V and 1 base at J, with 8 bases between the two ends. Germline-derived CDR1 and CDR2 are SGHRS and YFSETQ. The full variable domain, rest sourced from reference TRBV5-1 and TRBJ2-1, is KAGVTQTPRYLIKTRGQQVTLSCSPISGHRSVSWYQQTPGQGLQFLFEYFSETQRNKGNFPGRFSGRQFSNSRSEMNVSTLELGDSALYLCASSLDGDSYNEQFFGPGTRLTVL.

V usage is TRBV19 and J usage is TRBJ2-1, with 7 nucleotides matching TRBD1. The CDR3 is 14 amino acids. Germline CDR1 is LNHDA and CDR2 is SQIVND (reference sequence). V dropped 3 bases and J dropped 3; count of bases not matched to a gene: 2. The CDR3 sequence: CASSIDRDYNEQFF. The CDR3 coding sequence is TGTGCCAGTAGTATCGACAGGGACTACAATGAGCAGTTCTTC.

This sequence joins TRBV5-1 and TRBJ2-1; TRBD1 agrees at 7 bases. V gave up 2 bases and J gave up 9 bases; unmatched junction bases: 11. This CDR3 spans 15 amino acids. The germline V gene has CDR1 SGHRS and CDR2 YFSETQ. The CDR3 spells CASSFTGVRDTEQFF. CDR3 DNA: TGCGCCAGCAGCTTTACAGGGGTCAGGGACACTGAGCAGTTCTTC.

This sequence joins TRBV5-1 and TRBJ1-3, with D perhaps matching TRBD1 (5 bases). V was pared by 3 bases and J by 0 bases, with 10 bases between. CDR1 is SGHRS, CDR2 YFSETQ, per germline. The CDR3 covers 15 residues. In DNA form, the CDR3 reads TGCGCCAGCAGCTCTCAGGGATTCTCTGGAAACACCATATATTTT. Protein sequence: CASSSQGFSGNTIYF.

This clone was detected a few times. V usage is TRBV4-2 and J usage is TRBJ1-1, with D tentatively TRBD1 (6 bases). From germline, CDR1 is LGHNA and CDR2 YNFKEQ. The V end was cut by 1 base, the J end by 3 bases, with 15 bases between. This CDR3 region has 16 residues. CDR3 amino acids: CASSQVPGARDTEAFF. CDR3 nucleotides: TGTGCCAGCAGCCAAGTCCCAGGGGCTAGAGACACTGAAGCTTTCTTT.

The chain joins TRBV7-8 to TRBJ1-5, with TRBD1 identical over 10 bases. Losses at the gene ends were 5 bases for V and 3 bases for J; bases not matched to a gene: 10. This CDR3 has 17 residues. Looked up from germline, CDR1 is SGHVS and CDR2 is FQNEAQ. As DNA, the CDR3 is TGTGCCAGCAGCCCCCAGGGGACAGGGGTGGTCAATCAGCCCCAGCATTTT. It translates to CASSPQGTGVVNQPQHF.

V gene TRBV6-1 combines with J gene TRBJ2-1; 9 bases match TRBD2. V dropped 2 bases and J dropped 7; count of bases not matched to a gene: 9. The CDR3 has 16 residues. Germline CDR1 MNHNS, CDR2 SASEGT. The CDR3 is CASSENGGGAWNEQFF. The DNA of the CDR3 is TGTGCCAGCAGTGAAAATGGCGGGGGGGCCTGGAATGAGCAGTTCTTC.

The chain combines TRBV5-1 with TRBJ1-3; unclear D gene. CDR3 size: 17 residues. The germline V gene has CDR1 SGHRS and CDR2 YFSETQ. Trimming cost V 3 bases and J 0 bases, with 16 bases left between them. CDR3 nucleotide sequence: TGCGCCAGCAGCTCCTGGACCGGACTGAGCTCTGGAAACACCATATATTTT. Its protein is CASSSWTGLSSGNTIYF.

This clone showed up just once. V gene TRBV7-9 combines with J gene TRBJ2-2; D is unresolved. The CDR3 totals 14 residues. Trimming left V 1 base short and J 1 base short, with 4 bases between. The germline CDR1 and CDR2 sequences are SEHNR and FQNEAQ (reference sequence). CDR3 coding DNA: TGTGCCAGCAGCTTAGGAGGGAACACCGGGGAGCTGTTTTTT. Its translation: CASSLGGNTGELFF.

The V and J genes are TRBV6-4 and TRBJ2-1; D not certain. The V end lost 3 bases, the J end lost 0 bases, and 9 bases lay between the germline ends. CDR3 size: 15 residues. Looked up from germline, CDR1 is MRHNA and CDR2 is SNTAGT. CDR3 DNA: TGTGCCAGCAGTGATACGGGTGGCTCCTACAATGAGCAGTTCTTC. Translated: CASSDTGGSYNEQFF.

V usage is TRBV11-3 and J usage is TRBJ2-5, with unresolved D. Trimming took 1 base from V and 5 from J, leaving 5 bases between them. CDR3 length: 12 residues. In germline, CDR1 is SGHNT, CDR2 YENEEA. The CDR3 here is CASSLVVETQYF. Here the CDR3 DNA reads TGTGCCAGCAGCTTAGTCGTGGAGACCCAGTACTTC.

In this sample, this clone turned up a few times. This chain uses TRBV6-2 or TRBV6-3 with TRBJ2-1; TRBD2 might be the D (6 bases). V was shortened by 5 bases and J by 10 bases, with 15 bases between the two germline ends. The CDR3 is made up of 13 amino acids. Germline V gene data show CDR1 as MNHEY and CDR2 as SVGEGT. The CDR3 bases are TGTGCCAGCAGTCATGGAAGCCGGGGGGAGCAGTTCTTC. Protein product: CASSHGSRGEQFF.

The chain couples TRBV29-1 to TRBJ1-2; no definite D call. V was cut by 3 bases and J by 6 bases, with 17 bases left in between. This CDR3 is built from 14 residues. CDR1 is SQVTM, CDR2 ANQGSEA, per germline. The CDR3 DNA reads TGCAGCGTTGACCTAAGCTTGGAGGGTGATGGCTACACCTTC. It encodes CSVDLSLEGDGYTF.

In this sample, this clone turned up a few times. In DNA form, the CDR3 reads TGTGCCAGCAGCTTTTCTACGGGAAACTTACTTGGCTACACCTTC. This sequence encodes CASSFSTGNLLGYTF. This chain links TRBV7-8 with TRBJ1-2; no clear D. The ends were cut back, 3 bases at V and 7 bases at J, with 18 bases in the middle. This CDR3 is 15 amino acids long. Germline loops: CDR1 SGHVS, CDR2 FQNEAQ.

The genes are TRBV5-4 and TRBJ1-5; possible D gene TRBD1, 6 bases. The length of the CDR3 is 14 residues. The V and J ends lost 0 bases and 2 bases respectively, with 6 bases between them. Germline CDR1 and CDR2: SGHNT and YYREEE (reference sequence). Written as DNA, the CDR3 is TGTGCCAGCAGCTTGGACAGGGGCAATCAGCCCCAGCATTTT. It codes for CASSLDRGNQPQHF.

The V gene is TRBV9, the J gene TRBJ2-1; D call uncertain. V shed 1 base and J shed 0 bases, with 8 bases lying between them. Germline V gene data show CDR1 as SGDLS and CDR2 as YYNGEE. The CDR3 runs to 15 residues. DNA for the CDR3: TGTGCCAGCAGCGTACGTGCCAGCTCCTACAATGAGCAGTTCTTC. Amino acids: CASSVRASSYNEQFF.

V is TRBV30 and J is TRBJ1-2; TRBD1 matches 8 bases. The ends lost 1 base at V and 8 bases at J; junction bases unmatched: 3. The germline gives CDR1 GTSNPN, CDR2 SVGIG (reference sequence). The CDR3 runs 12 residues. CDR3 region: CAWSGGQEGYTF. The DNA for the CDR3 is TGTGCCTGGAGTGGGGGACAGGAAGGCTACACCTTC.

The genes are TRBV4-1 and TRBJ1-2; 7 bases are shared with TRBD1. V was clipped by 0 bases and J by 7 bases; unmatched bases: 11. The CDR3 has 16 amino acids. Germline V gives CDR1 MGHRA, CDR2 YSYEKL. The CDR3 DNA sequence: TGCGCCAGCAGCCAAGATTGGCCAGGGGGGTTGAGTGGCTACACCTTC. Translated, it gives CASSQDWPGGLSGYTF.

This chain joins TRBV4-2 and TRBJ1-4; 9 positions agree with TRBD1. The trim removed 3 bases at V and 11 bases at J, leaving 13 bases unmatched. Germline CDR1 LGHNA, CDR2 YNFKEQ. CDR3 length: 16 amino acids. CDR3 amino acids: CASSQKEGRTGGKLFF. The CDR3 DNA follows: TGTGCCAGCAGCCAGAAAGAGGGACGCACAGGGGGCAAACTGTTTTTT.

The rearrangement joins TRBV3-1 (or the pseudogene TRBV3-2) to TRBJ1-1, with D unclear. The V end was cut by 1 base, the J end by 3 bases, with 6 bases between. CDR3 size: 13 residues. Per the germline V gene, CDR1 is LGHDT and CDR2 is YNNKEL (reference sequence). The DNA of the CDR3 is TGTGCCAGCAGCCAAGTCCGGGACACTGAAGCTTTCTTT. It codes for CASSQVRDTEAFF.

Points on this clone: An end of the junction does not agree with germline; a read error may underlie this. V usage is TRBV12-3 or TRBV12-4 and J usage is TRBJ1-2; D remains unclear. The CDR3 loop spans 12 amino acids. The CDR3 sequence is CASRLGRGGYTF. For the CDR3, the DNA is TGTGCCAGCAGGTTAGGACGAGGTGGCTACACCTTC.

The V and J genes are TRBV4-2 and TRBJ2-3; 9 positions agree with TRBD2. This CDR3 is built from 18 residues. Per germline, CDR1 LGHNA and CDR2 YNFKEQ. The junction had 10 bases not matched to a gene; V was cut back by 1 base and J by 2 bases. The CDR3 region has the DNA TGTGCCAGCAGCCAAGTGATCGAGAGCGGGGGGTACACAGATACGCAGTATTTT. The encoded protein is CASSQVIESGGYTDTQYF.

This clone has only one observation. The genes are TRBV19 and TRBJ2-2, with D possibly matching TRBD1 (7 bases). Between the trimmed V and J ends, which lost 5 bases and 7 bases, there was a span of 17 bases. Germline V gene sequence: CDR1 LNHDA, CDR2 SQIVND (reference sequence). The CDR3 sequence is 15 residues long. Here the CDR3 DNA reads TGTGCCAGTAGTGTAGGGGGCAGTAGCGGCGGGGAGCTGTTTTTT. Its translation: CASSVGGSSGGELFF. The full variable domain, its missing parts supplied by reference TRBV19 and TRBJ2-2, is DGGITQSPKYLFRKEGQNVTLSCEQNLNHDAMYWYRQDPGQGLRLIYYSQIVNDFQKGDIAEGYSVSREKKESFPLTVTSAQKNPTAFYLCASSVGGSSGGELFFGEGSRLTVL.